The 3 T cell receptor beta chains given below trace back to one sample, sequenced in a study of CD8+CD57+ T cells in acquired aplastic anemia. Using genomic DNA as the template, TCR beta VDJ and CDR3 profiling was carried out. MiXCR, applied by TCRdb to the reads, yields one record per CDR3 protein. The table has fewer than 250,000 distinct CDR3 sequences, 54% seen once. Sequenced material: sorted CD4+, CD8+, or CD8+CD57+ T cells (not recorded which) from PBMCs. These receptors were taken from a human donor in good health, serving as a control.

The chain uses TRBV5-4 and TRBJ2-3, with 12 bases matching TRBD2. From germline, CDR1 is SGHNT and CDR2 YYREEE (reference sequence). J gave up 2 bases and V 4 bases, and 8 bases lay outside the gene matches. The CDR3 has 17 residues. The CDR3 loop is CASSGSGLAGYTDTQYF. The DNA of the CDR3 is TGTGCCAGCAGCGGGAGTGGACTAGCGGGATACACAGATACGCAGTATTTT.

The chain couples TRBV7-3 to TRBJ2-5; perhaps TRBD2 as D (5 bases). The length of the CDR3 is 13 residues. CDR1 is SGHTA and CDR2 is FQGTGA in the germline V gene. Trimming stripped 7 bases from V and 5 bases from J, with 14 bases between. For the CDR3, the DNA is TGTGCCAGCAACTCTAGCACCGGGGAGACCCAGTACTTC. It codes for CASNSSTGETQYF. Full variable domain (rest looked up from reference TRBV7-3 and TRBJ2-5): GAGVSQTPSNKVTEKGKYVELRCDPISGHTALYWYRQSLGQGPEFLIYFQGTGAADDSGLPNDRFFAVRPEGSVSTLKIQRTERGDSAVYLCASNSSTGETQYFGPGTRLLVL.

The rearrangement uses TRBV11-2 and TRBJ1-5, with TRBD1 matching over 10 bases. Per the germline V gene, CDR1 is SGHAT and CDR2 is FQNNGV. This CDR3 has 16 amino acids. V was clipped by 5 bases and J by 2 bases; unmatched bases: 6. CDR3 protein: CASSTGTGVGNQPQHF. The DNA for the CDR3 is TGTGCCAGCAGCACCGGGACAGGGGTGGGCAATCAGCCCCAGCATTTT.